This entry describes one T cell receptor beta chain. Its antigen remains unidentified. Its ends do not fully match the called genes, so a read error is possible. This entry comes from a study of shared clonotypes between healthy human individuals. On the study more broadly: Each donor contributed plates that comprised three CD4 naive, three CD4 memory, two CD8 naive and one CD8 memory.

Study-level findings and limits: Represented diversity, genetic and exposure-history alike, was limited by few donors.

The test was conducted at deep level. Profiling relied on immunoSEQ multiplex PCR, and the TCRdb table lists in-frame clones only, not all of them. The sample records 2.3 million or so clones, approximately 95% being singletons. The CDR3 is 14 residues long. CDR1 and CDR2 (germline): LNHDA, SQIVND (reference sequence). The gene calls are TRBV19 and TRBJ1-2; TRBD1 agrees at 8 bases. This clonotype was obtained from a man younger than 35 in good health. Some clones in this sample may be carry-over from other donors' samples. Sequenced sample: naive CD4+ T cells from PBMCs. Sample subset: CD45RA+ positively selected. For the CDR3, the DNA is TGTGCCAGTAGTATCAGGGGGCGAAACTATGGCTACATCTTC. This translates into CASSIRGRNYGYIF.